These T cell receptor beta chains were read from a single sample in a study of cytomegalovirus exposure and HLA in healthy donors. Here immunoSEQ multiplex PCR was the method, and the copy in TCRdb shows in-frame clones only, minus some. The data contain 200,000 to 250,000 clones, around 80% of them singletons. Sequencing used PBMCs. The receptors originated from a man in his forties or fifties in good health and CMV-seronegative. The CDR3 runs from the conserved cysteine through the conserved F or W. D genes are given only for firm matches. Where a row states a size, it is once, few, many or the class of an expanded clone; other rows omit it.

v_call: TRBV30
d_call: TRBD2
clone_size: NA
j_call: TRBJ2-1
cdr3_nt: TGTGCCTGGAGTGGGACTAGCGGGAGGTACGTGCAGTTCTTC
cdr3_aa: CAWSGTSGRYVQFF

v_call: TRBV7-3
d_call: NA
clone_size: NA
j_call: TRBJ1-6
cdr3_nt: TGTGCCAGCAGCTTCCAGGGCCATAATTCACCCCTCCACTTT
cdr3_aa: CASSFQGHNSPLHF

v_call: TRBV9
d_call: NA
clone_size: few
j_call: TRBJ2-1
cdr3_nt: TGTGCCAGCAGCCCACGACAGGCCATCGAGCAGTTCTTC
cdr3_aa: CASSPRQAIEQFF

v_call: TRBV9
d_call: NA
clone_size: few
j_call: TRBJ2-7
cdr3_nt: TGTGCCAGCAGCGTAGAGGGGGTTGCCGAGCAGTACTTC
cdr3_aa: CASSVEGVAEQYF

v_call: TRBV28
d_call: TRBD1
clone_size: NA
j_call: TRBJ2-7
cdr3_nt: TGTGCCAGCAGTTCACAGGGGGTCGGGGCCTACGAGCAGTACTTC
cdr3_aa: CASSSQGVGAYEQYF

v_call: TRBV4-1
d_call: NA
clone_size: NA
j_call: TRBJ1-1
cdr3_nt: TGCGCCAGCAGCCAAGAACGGAGGACCACTGAAGCTTTCTTT
cdr3_aa: CASSQERRTTEAFF

v_call: TRBV7-6
d_call: NA
clone_size: NA
j_call: TRBJ2-3
cdr3_nt: TGTGCCAGCAGCCACCTCGGGAAAGATACGCAGTATTTT
cdr3_aa: CASSHLGKDTQYF

v_call: TRBV6-1
d_call: TRBD2
clone_size: few
j_call: TRBJ2-1
cdr3_nt: TGTGCCAGCCAACTAGCGGAAAGCTCCTACAATGAGCAGTTCTTC
cdr3_aa: CASQLAESSYNEQFF

v_call: TRBV7-9
d_call: NA
clone_size: NA
j_call: TRBJ2-7
cdr3_nt: TGTGCCAGCAGCCCATTAGTCAAGGAGCAGTACTTC
cdr3_aa: CASSPLVKEQYF

v_call: TRBV5-4
d_call: TRBD1
clone_size: few
j_call: TRBJ1-1
cdr3_nt: TGTGCCAGCAGCCCCGAGACAGGGGGCTGGGGCACTGAAGCTTTCTTT
cdr3_aa: CASSPETGGWGTEAFF

v_call: TRBV6-1
d_call: NA
clone_size: NA
j_call: TRBJ1-2
cdr3_nt: TGTGCCAGTGTAGCCGTTAACTATGGCTACACCTTC
cdr3_aa: CASVAVNYGYTF

v_call: TRBV6-4
d_call: TRBD1
clone_size: few
j_call: TRBJ1-4
cdr3_nt: TGTGCCAGCATGGGACAGAAGTACTTAAATGAAAAACTGTTTTTT
cdr3_aa: CASMGQKYLNEKLFF

v_call: TRBV4-1
d_call: TRBD1
clone_size: few
j_call: TRBJ2-1
cdr3_nt: TGCGCCAGCAGCCAAGATATTGGGACAGCCAACAATGAGCAGTTCTTC
cdr3_aa: CASSQDIGTANNEQFF

v_call: TRBV12-5
d_call: TRBD2
clone_size: few
j_call: TRBJ2-2
cdr3_nt: TGTGCTAGTGGTCCTGGGACTAGCGGGGCTCTAAACACCGGGGAGCTGTTTTTT
cdr3_aa: CASGPGTSGALNTGELFF

v_call: TRBV6-1
d_call: NA
clone_size: NA
j_call: TRBJ2-1
cdr3_nt: TGTGCCAGCAGTGATTTAAGCGATGAGCAGTTCTTC
cdr3_aa: CASSDLSDEQFF

v_call: TRBV18
d_call: NA
clone_size: NA
j_call: TRBJ2-1
cdr3_nt: TGTGCCAGCTCACCACAGGGTACCCCCGGGGTGCAGTTCTTC
cdr3_aa: CASSPQGTPGVQFF

v_call: TRBV19
d_call: NA
clone_size: NA
j_call: TRBJ1-5
cdr3_nt: TGTGCCAGTCAGGGAGGGTCCCGGGCAGGCAATCAGCCCCAGCATTTT
cdr3_aa: CASQGGSRAGNQPQHF

v_call: TRBV4-1
d_call: TRBD2
clone_size: NA
j_call: TRBJ2-4
cdr3_nt: TGCGCCAGCAGCCCCTCTAGCGGGGGGACCCGGGGGAACATTCAGTACTTC
cdr3_aa: CASSPSSGGTRGNIQYF

v_call: TRBV2
d_call: TRBD1
clone_size: NA
j_call: TRBJ2-7
cdr3_nt: TGTGCCAGCATGGGACAGGCTTTCTACGAGCAGTACTTC
cdr3_aa: CASMGQAFYEQYF

v_call: TRBV9
d_call: NA
clone_size: NA
j_call: TRBJ1-4
cdr3_nt: TGTGCCAGCAGCGTCGCAGGGGCCTTGAGGGGTGGTGAAAAACTGTTTTTT
cdr3_aa: CASSVAGALRGGEKLFF

v_call: TRBV10-1
d_call: NA
clone_size: few
j_call: TRBJ1-1
cdr3_nt: TGCGCCAGCAGTGAGTCTACAGCCCAGGATACTTTCTTT
cdr3_aa: CASSESTAQDTFF

v_call: TRBV4-1
d_call: TRBD2
clone_size: NA
j_call: TRBJ2-3
cdr3_nt: TGCGCCAGCAGCCTGCGGACTAGCGGTATCACAGATACGCAGTATTTT
cdr3_aa: CASSLRTSGITDTQYF

v_call: TRBV19
d_call: NA
clone_size: NA
j_call: TRBJ1-5
cdr3_nt: TGTGCCAGTAGTATAGCCCCGAACAGGGATCAGCCCCAGCATTTT
cdr3_aa: CASSIAPNRDQPQHF

v_call: TRBV7-2
d_call: TRBD1
clone_size: NA
j_call: TRBJ1-2
cdr3_nt: TGTGCCAGCAGACCGGGACAGGCGTATGGCTACACCTTC
cdr3_aa: CASRPGQAYGYTF

v_call: TRBV29-1
d_call: TRBD1
clone_size: NA
j_call: TRBJ2-3
cdr3_nt: TGCAGCGTGTCGGGACAGGGGGCTAGCACAGATACGCAGTATTTT
cdr3_aa: CSVSGQGASTDTQYF

v_call: TRBV11-2
d_call: NA
clone_size: NA
j_call: TRBJ2-2
cdr3_nt: TGTGCCAGCGAGCTTCACCTGAACACCGGGGAGCTGTTTTTT
cdr3_aa: CASELHLNTGELFF

v_call: TRBV5-5
d_call: TRBD1
clone_size: NA
j_call: TRBJ1-2
cdr3_nt: TGTGCCAGCAGCTTTTGGACAGGCGACTATGGCTACACCTTC
cdr3_aa: CASSFWTGDYGYTF

v_call: TRBV27
d_call: TRBD2
clone_size: NA
j_call: TRBJ2-1
cdr3_nt: TGTGCCAGCAGACTAGCGGGAGGGCCGGGTCCGAACAATGAGCAGTTCTTC
cdr3_aa: CASRLAGGPGPNNEQFF

v_call: TRBV30
d_call: TRBD2
clone_size: NA
j_call: TRBJ2-1
cdr3_nt: TGTGCCTTGGAGCGGGATGGGTACAATGAGCAGTTCTTC
cdr3_aa: CALERDGYNEQFF

v_call: TRBV4-2
d_call: NA
clone_size: NA
j_call: TRBJ1-5
cdr3_nt: TGTGCCAGCAGCCAAGACGCGGCGAGCAATCAGCCCCAGCATTTT
cdr3_aa: CASSQDAASNQPQHF

v_call: TRBV5-4
d_call: TRBD2
clone_size: NA
j_call: TRBJ2-5
cdr3_nt: TGTGCCAGCAGCTCCCGGGGGGGCCCAGAGACCCAGTACTTC
cdr3_aa: CASSSRGGPETQYF

v_call: TRBV7-8
d_call: NA
clone_size: NA
j_call: TRBJ1-6
cdr3_nt: TGTGCCAGCAGTTATCAGGCCCTTAATTCACCCCTCCACTTT
cdr3_aa: CASSYQALNSPLHF

v_call: TRBV30
d_call: NA
clone_size: NA
j_call: TRBJ2-3
cdr3_nt: TGTGCCTGGGGGAATGGGGGGAGCACAGATACGCAGTATTTT
cdr3_aa: CAWGNGGSTDTQYF

v_call: TRBV6-6
d_call: NA
clone_size: once
j_call: TRBJ2-1
cdr3_nt: TGTGCCAGCAGTTACGCGGGAAGTCCCTACAATGAGCAGTTCTTC
cdr3_aa: CASSYAGSPYNEQFF

v_call: TRBV7-7
d_call: TRBD2
clone_size: NA
j_call: TRBJ2-5
cdr3_nt: TGTGCCAGCAGCCCCGGACTAGCGGGGGCCCAAGAGACCCAGTACTTC
cdr3_aa: CASSPGLAGAQETQYF

v_call: TRBV11-2
d_call: NA
clone_size: once
j_call: TRBJ1-3
cdr3_nt: TGTGCCAGCAGCCGTACTCAGGTGCTCTCTGGAAACACCATATATTTT
cdr3_aa: CASSRTQVLSGNTIYF

v_call: TRBV11-2
d_call: NA
clone_size: NA
j_call: TRBJ2-5
cdr3_nt: TGTGCCAGCAGCTTAGCTGGGCAGACCCAGTACTTC
cdr3_aa: CASSLAGQTQYF

v_call: TRBV5-6
d_call: TRBD1
clone_size: NA
j_call: TRBJ2-2
cdr3_nt: TGTGCCAGCAGCTACAGGGGTTCGGTCGGGGAGCTGTTTTTT
cdr3_aa: CASSYRGSVGELFF

v_call: TRBV19
d_call: NA
clone_size: NA
j_call: TRBJ2-3
cdr3_nt: TGTGCCAGTAGCCCACGCCGAGTTGACACAGATACGCAGTATTTT
cdr3_aa: CASSPRRVDTDTQYF

v_call: TRBV5-1
d_call: NA
clone_size: NA
j_call: TRBJ1-1
cdr3_nt: TGCGCCAGCAGCTTCGGGGGAGCGAACACTGAAGCTTTCTTT
cdr3_aa: CASSFGGANTEAFF

v_call: TRBV4-3
d_call: TRBD2
clone_size: few
j_call: TRBJ2-6
cdr3_nt: TGCGCCAGCACCCCTAGCGCGGGGGGTTACTCTGGGGCCAACGTCCTGACTTTC
cdr3_aa: CASTPSAGGYSGANVLTF

v_call: TRBV9
d_call: TRBD1
clone_size: NA
j_call: TRBJ2-7
cdr3_nt: TGTGCCAGCAGCGCCGGACCGGGACAGAGAAACTACGAGCAGTACTTC
cdr3_aa: CASSAGPGQRNYEQYF

v_call: TRBV7-9
d_call: NA
clone_size: NA
j_call: TRBJ2-6
cdr3_nt: TGTGCCAGCAGCTTATTAGACTCTGGGGCCAACGTCCTGACTTTC
cdr3_aa: CASSLLDSGANVLTF

v_call: TRBV7-3
d_call: NA
clone_size: NA
j_call: TRBJ1-5
cdr3_nt: TGTGCCAGCTCCCGGGGGGATCAGCCCCAGCATTTT
cdr3_aa: CASSRGDQPQHF

v_call: TRBV6-1
d_call: NA
clone_size: NA
j_call: TRBJ1-2
cdr3_nt: TGTGCCAGCAGTGAAGTTGGGCCTCAGGGGTATGGCTACACCTTC
cdr3_aa: CASSEVGPQGYGYTF

v_call: TRBV15
d_call: NA
clone_size: NA
j_call: TRBJ1-5
cdr3_nt: TGTGCCACCAGCAGATCCCGGGATTTGTACAATCAGCCCCAGCATTTT
cdr3_aa: CATSRSRDLYNQPQHF

v_call: TRBV7-9
d_call: TRBD2
clone_size: once
j_call: TRBJ2-5
cdr3_nt: TGTGCCAGCGCTCAAGCGGGGGGACAAGAGACCCAGTACTTC
cdr3_aa: CASAQAGGQETQYF

v_call: TRBV6-6
d_call: NA
clone_size: NA
j_call: TRBJ1-1
cdr3_nt: TGTGCCAGCAGTACCGACATACAGATTGAAGCTTTCTTT
cdr3_aa: CASSTDIQIEAFF

v_call: TRBV5-1
d_call: TRBD1
clone_size: NA
j_call: TRBJ1-1
cdr3_nt: TGCGCCAGCAGCTTGGCCGGGACAGGGGACACTGAAGCTTTCTTT
cdr3_aa: CASSLAGTGDTEAFF

v_call: TRBV30
d_call: NA
clone_size: NA
j_call: TRBJ1-5
cdr3_nt: TGTGCCTGGAGTGTAAGTAGTAGCAATCAGCCCCAGCATTTT
cdr3_aa: CAWSVSSSNQPQHF

v_call: TRBV6-1
d_call: NA
clone_size: NA
j_call: TRBJ2-5
cdr3_nt: TGTGCCAGCAGTGAAAGAGAGGAGACCCAGTACTTC
cdr3_aa: CASSEREETQYF

v_call: TRBV6-5
d_call: NA
clone_size: NA
j_call: TRBJ2-1
cdr3_nt: TGTGCCAGCAGTTACCTCCTAGCAAATGAGCAGTTCTTC
cdr3_aa: CASSYLLANEQFF

v_call: TRBV9
d_call: TRBD2
clone_size: few
j_call: TRBJ2-1
cdr3_nt: TGTGCCAGCCAAGCGGGGGACTACAATGAGCAGTTCTTC
cdr3_aa: CASQAGDYNEQFF

v_call: TRBV9
d_call: TRBD1
clone_size: NA
j_call: TRBJ2-7
cdr3_nt: TGTGCCAGCAGCGTTCTTAGGGGGACAGGGTGCGAGCAGTACTTC
cdr3_aa: CASSVLRGTGCEQYF

v_call: TRBV5-4
d_call: NA
clone_size: NA
j_call: TRBJ2-3
cdr3_nt: TGTGCCAGCAGCTTGGGGACGGGGGATACGCAGTATTTT
cdr3_aa: CASSLGTGDTQYF

v_call: TRBV28
d_call: TRBD1
clone_size: few
j_call: TRBJ2-1
cdr3_nt: TGTGCCAGCAGTTCGGACAGGGGTAGGTCCTACAATGAGCAGTTCTTC
cdr3_aa: CASSSDRGRSYNEQFF

v_call: TRBV21-1
d_call: NA
clone_size: NA
j_call: TRBJ1-2
cdr3_nt: TGTGCCAGAAATAAAGGGTCCCGGGACAGCATAAGAAATAACTATGGCTACACCTTC
cdr3_aa: CARNKGSRDSIRNNYGYTF

v_call: TRBV28
d_call: NA
clone_size: NA
j_call: TRBJ2-7
cdr3_nt: TGTGCCAGCAGTTTAGCGGGTACCTACGAGCAGTACTTC
cdr3_aa: CASSLAGTYEQYF

v_call: TRBV2
d_call: NA
clone_size: NA
j_call: TRBJ1-6
cdr3_nt: TGTGCCAGCAGTGGCCCCAAACAGGGTTTTACATCACCCCTCCACTTT
cdr3_aa: CASSGPKQGFTSPLHF